This section outlines one T cell receptor beta chain sequence together with its context. Antigen: not known. This sample was taken from a study of OX40 agonist ivuxolimab in advanced cancers. Across the study: Patients were infused with ivuxolimab every 2 weeks at 0.01 to 10 mg/kg. The dose-escalation cohort was over 65% male, with a mean age of about 60 years, ranging about 23 to 90. Findings and caveats of the study: Low clonal expansion, among the lowest seen, marked partial responders at 0.1-3.0 mg/kg.

Sampled blood was obtained at baseline, cycle 4 day 1, and cycle 7 day 1. The data were produced by immunoSEQ multiplex PCR, yet TCRdb's version contains in-frame clones alone and is incomplete. Of more than 55,000 clones listed, roughly 90% were seen once; the top ten hold approximately 4.8%. The source of this sequence is an adult with an advanced solid tumor such as melanoma, head and neck, liver or kidney cancer. Sequencing was performed on CD4+ or CD8+ T cells sorted from blood, taken in a trial of the OX40 agonist ivuxolimab.

Here the CDR3 reads CASSPTSANYGYTF. As DNA, the CDR3 is TGTGCCAGTTCCCCCACTAGCGCTAACTATGGCTACACCTTC. The chain combines TRBV19 with TRBJ1-2, with D unclear. The germline V and J ends were trimmed by 8 bases and 0 bases, with 13 bases remaining between them. This CDR3 has 14 amino acids. Germline V lookup: CDR1 LNHDA, CDR2 SQIVND (reference sequence).